This T cell receptor (beta chain) stems from a study of CD8 T cells in Susac syndrome (dated by TCRdb to the late 2010s). Regarding the research as a whole: Of the Susac syndrome patients who were sequenced, over five had clinically active disease and roughly 8 were in clinical remission. At blood withdrawal, Susac syndrome patients were either therapy-naive, taking corticosteroids (in some cases with IVIg as well), or taking IVIg alone. The study used repertoire sequencing to test whether antigen drove CD8+ T cell activation and differentiation in Susac syndrome. The clonality of the CD8+ T cell repertoire was compared across approximately 11 healthy donors, around 14 Susac syndrome patients and under 18 multiple sclerosis patients.

Of note for this clonotype: This receptor's antigen is unknown. No clone much larger than this one lies a single base away; base qualities are absent.

RNA was extracted using the RNeasy kit, and roughly 0.45 to 1 microgram was reverse transcribed with random hexamers. The immunoSEQ multiplex PCR assay, which covers 54 Vbeta and 13 Jbeta segments, was used to amplify TCR beta CDR3 regions. PCR amplification bias was corrected using a synthetic template baseline for primer optimization and computational correction. Per the source publication's procedure: Reads were annotated to V, D and J genes per IMGT and analyzed with immunoSEQ Analyzer, keeping only productive sequences. To calculate clonality, Shannon entropy was normalized by log2 of the number of productive unique sequences and then subtracted from one. For each patient and control, public and private clones were evaluated among the 100 most prevalent clones. Clones were defined as Susac-specific when absent from the healthy and MS cohorts, from approximately 1,100 published viral clones and from other ImmuneACCESS disease sequences. TCRdb ran its own pipeline on the public reads, namely fastp trimming at Q25 and MiXCR clone calling, and kept in-frame beta chains. Merged by CDR3 protein, the rows form single entries marked with the most common genes and DNA. The V and J calls here are based on TCRdb, not the publication. Within this sample are more than 150,000 distinct CDR3 sequences, with around 93% of them counted one time only. The top ten hold around 0.16% of the sample.

Peripheral blood CD8+ and CD4+ T cells from healthy donors, Susac syndrome patients and multiple sclerosis patients were profiled using high-throughput TCR beta sequencing. Recently defined diagnostic criteria for definite or probable disease were met by the Susac syndrome patients. CD8+ TEMRA cells were enriched by FACS, while bulk CD8+ and CD4+ T cells were purified by magnetic negative isolation. Blood was collected in EDTA tubes and processed within 24 hours, with PBMCs isolated through density gradient centrifugation. PBMCs intended for TCR sequencing were cryopreserved in liquid nitrogen and thawed later in a water bath at 37 degrees C. The sorted or isolated CD4+, CD8+ and CD8+ TEMRA cells reached a purity of at least 90%. The paper as a whole reports these results and caveats: The number of individuals in the TCR sequencing and HLA analysis was recognized as being relatively small. Looking at Susac-specific public clones, the researchers identified about 15 in the total CD8+ repertoire and four or five in the CD8+ TEMRA repertoire. CD8+ repertoires in Susac syndrome showed clonal expansion, which was highest in CD8+ TEMRA cells and was greater in clinically active patients than in remitting patients.

What was sequenced was CD8+ T cells from PBMCs. The receptor's source is a human donor with Susac syndrome.

The nucleotide sequence is given as TGTGCCACCCGGACAGTCACAGATACGCAGTATTTT. This is translated as CATRTVTDTQYF. The chain uses TRBV28 and TRBJ2-3; 6 matching bases give a weak D call of TRBD1. The CDR3 covers 12 residues, taking in both the cysteine and the phenylalanine. The only DNA kept is the CDR3, 36 bases in frame from the first base. The trim is 10 bases for V and 2 bases for J, with a gap of 10 bases between the germline ends. The germline V gene specifies MDHEN as CDR1 and SYDVKM as CDR2.